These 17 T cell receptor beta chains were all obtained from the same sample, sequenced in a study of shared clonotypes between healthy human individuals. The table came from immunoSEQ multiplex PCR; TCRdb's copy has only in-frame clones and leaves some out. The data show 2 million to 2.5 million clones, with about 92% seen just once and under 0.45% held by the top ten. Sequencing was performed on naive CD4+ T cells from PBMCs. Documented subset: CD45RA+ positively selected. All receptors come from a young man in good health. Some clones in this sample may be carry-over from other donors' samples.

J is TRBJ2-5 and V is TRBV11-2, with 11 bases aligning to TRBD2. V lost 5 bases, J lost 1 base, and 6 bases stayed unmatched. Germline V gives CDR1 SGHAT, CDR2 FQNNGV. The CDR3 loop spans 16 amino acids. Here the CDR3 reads CASSLTSGSPQETQYF. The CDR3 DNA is TGTGCCAGCAGCCTAACTAGCGGGAGCCCCCAAGAGACCCAGTACTTC.

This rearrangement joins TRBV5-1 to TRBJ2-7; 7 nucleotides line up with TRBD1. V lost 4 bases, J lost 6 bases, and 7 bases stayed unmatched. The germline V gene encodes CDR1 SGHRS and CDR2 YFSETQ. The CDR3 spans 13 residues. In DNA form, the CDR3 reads TGCGCCAGCAGCCGGGGACAGTTTACCGAGCAGTACTTC. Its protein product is CASSRGQFTEQYF.

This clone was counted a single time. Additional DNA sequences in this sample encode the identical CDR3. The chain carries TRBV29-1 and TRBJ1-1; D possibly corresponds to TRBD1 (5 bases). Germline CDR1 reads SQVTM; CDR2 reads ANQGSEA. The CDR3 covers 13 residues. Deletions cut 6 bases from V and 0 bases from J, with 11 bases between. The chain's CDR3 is CSVSGLMNTEAFF. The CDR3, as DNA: TGCAGCGTATCGGGACTTATGAACACTGAAGCTTTCTTT.

In DNA, the CDR3 is TGTGCCAGCAGTCAGACGGGTCGGCAGCCCCAGCATTTT. Translation: CASSQTGRQPQHF. V gene TRBV7-2 combines with J gene TRBJ1-5; D ambiguous. The CDR3 is 13 amino acids. Looked up from germline, CDR1 is SGHTA and CDR2 is FQGNSA. Trimming removed 6 bases at V and 7 bases at J, with 13 bases between.

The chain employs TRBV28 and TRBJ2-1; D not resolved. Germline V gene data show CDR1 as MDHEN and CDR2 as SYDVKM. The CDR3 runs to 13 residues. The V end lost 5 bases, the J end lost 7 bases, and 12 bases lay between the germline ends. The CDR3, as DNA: TGTGCCAGCAGTCCCACCGTTCGGAATGAGCAGTTCTTC. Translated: CASSPTVRNEQFF.

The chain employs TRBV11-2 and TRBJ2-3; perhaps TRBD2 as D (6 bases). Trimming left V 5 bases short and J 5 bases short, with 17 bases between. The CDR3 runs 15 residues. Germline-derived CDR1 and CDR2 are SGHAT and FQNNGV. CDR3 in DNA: TGTGCCAGCAGCCCCTCGGTGAGAGCGGGAGATACGCAGTATTTT. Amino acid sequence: CASSPSVRAGDTQYF.

The CDR3: CAWSSGQKREKLFF. The CDR3 region has the DNA TGTGCCTGGAGTTCGGGACAGAAACGTGAAAAACTGTTTTTT. The chain combines TRBV30 with TRBJ1-4; TRBD1 matches at 7 bases. There are 14 residues in the CDR3. Per the germline V gene, CDR1 is GTSNPN and CDR2 is SVGIG (reference sequence). V gave up 2 bases and J gave up 7 bases; unmatched junction bases: 7.

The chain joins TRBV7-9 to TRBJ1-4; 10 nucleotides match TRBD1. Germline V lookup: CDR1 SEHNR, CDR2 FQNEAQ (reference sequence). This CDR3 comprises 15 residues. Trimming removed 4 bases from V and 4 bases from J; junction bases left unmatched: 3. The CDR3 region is CASSSRTGGNEKLFF. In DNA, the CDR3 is TGTGCCAGCAGCTCGAGGACAGGGGGTAATGAAAAACTGTTTTTT.

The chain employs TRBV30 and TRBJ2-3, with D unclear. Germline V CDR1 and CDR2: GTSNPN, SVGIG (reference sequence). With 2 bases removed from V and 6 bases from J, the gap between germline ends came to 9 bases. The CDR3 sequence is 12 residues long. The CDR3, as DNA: TGTGCCTGGAGTATAGGCCCCGATACGCAGTATTTT. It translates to CAWSIGPDTQYF. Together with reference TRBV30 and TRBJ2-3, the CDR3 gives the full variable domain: SQTIHQWPATLVQPVGSPLSLECTVEGTSNPNLYWYRQAAGRGLQLLFYSVGIGQISSEVPQNLSASRPQDRQFILSSKKLLLSDSGFYLCAWSIGPDTQYFGPGTRLTVL.

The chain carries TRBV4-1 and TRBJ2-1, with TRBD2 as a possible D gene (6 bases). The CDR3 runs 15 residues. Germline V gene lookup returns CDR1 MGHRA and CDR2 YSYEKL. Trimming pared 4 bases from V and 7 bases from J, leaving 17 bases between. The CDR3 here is CASSPGATNRNEQFF. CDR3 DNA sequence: TGCGCCAGCAGCCCGGGAGCCACGAACCGGAATGAGCAGTTCTTC.

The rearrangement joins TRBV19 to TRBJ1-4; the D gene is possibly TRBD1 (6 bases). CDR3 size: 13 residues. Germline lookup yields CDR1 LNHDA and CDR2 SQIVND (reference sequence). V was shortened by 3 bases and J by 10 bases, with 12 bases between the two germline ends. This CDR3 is CASSIEGGGKLFF. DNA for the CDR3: TGTGCCAGTAGTATCGAGGGGGGCGGAAAACTGTTTTTT.

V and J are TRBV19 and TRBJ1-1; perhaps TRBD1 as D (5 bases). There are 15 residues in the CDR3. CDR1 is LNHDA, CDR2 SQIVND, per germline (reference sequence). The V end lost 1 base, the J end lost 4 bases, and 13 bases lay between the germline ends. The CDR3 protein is CASSIVTGQGTEAFF. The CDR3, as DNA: TGTGCCAGTAGTATAGTGACGGGGCAGGGCACTGAAGCTTTCTTT.

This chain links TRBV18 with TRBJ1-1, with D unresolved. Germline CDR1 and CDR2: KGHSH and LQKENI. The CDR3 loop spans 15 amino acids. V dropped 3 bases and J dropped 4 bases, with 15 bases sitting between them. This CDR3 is CASSPMWAPGTEAFF. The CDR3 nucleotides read TGTGCCAGCTCACCTATGTGGGCTCCGGGCACTGAAGCTTTCTTT.

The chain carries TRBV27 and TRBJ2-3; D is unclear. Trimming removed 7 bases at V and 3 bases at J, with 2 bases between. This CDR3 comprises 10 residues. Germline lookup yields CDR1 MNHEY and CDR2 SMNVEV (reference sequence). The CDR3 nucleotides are TGTGCCAGCAAAACAGATACGCAGTATTTT. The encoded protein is CASKTDTQYF.

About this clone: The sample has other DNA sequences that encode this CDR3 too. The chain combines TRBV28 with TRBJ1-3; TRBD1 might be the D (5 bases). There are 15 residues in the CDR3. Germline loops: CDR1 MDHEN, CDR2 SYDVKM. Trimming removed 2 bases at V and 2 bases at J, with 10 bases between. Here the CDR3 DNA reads TGTGCCAGCAGTTTACCGGGGGGGACTGGAAACACCATATATTTT. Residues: CASSLPGGTGNTIYF.

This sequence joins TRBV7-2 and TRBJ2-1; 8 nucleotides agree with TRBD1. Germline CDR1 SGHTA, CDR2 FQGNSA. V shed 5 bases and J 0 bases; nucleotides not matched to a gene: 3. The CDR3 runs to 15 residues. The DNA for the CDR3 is TGTGCCAGCAGCGCTACAGGGGGCTCCTACAATGAGCAGTTCTTC. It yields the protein CASSATGGSYNEQFF.

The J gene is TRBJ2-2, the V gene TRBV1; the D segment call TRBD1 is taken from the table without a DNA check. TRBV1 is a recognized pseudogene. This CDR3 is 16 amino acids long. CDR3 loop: CTSSRDKEESGGELFF. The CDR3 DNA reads TGCACCAGCAGCCGGGACAAGGAAGAGAGTGGCGGGGAGCTGTTTTTT.